Below are 17 T cell receptor beta chains sequenced from a single sample in a study of blood T cells in healthy people across ages. A second about 7 to 12 cycle PCR used barcoded and J-beta primers. MiXCR, applied by TCRdb to the 5' RACE reads, yields one record per CDR3 protein. Seen here are about 590,000 distinct CDR3 sequences, 25% to 30% observed once, and the top ten hold approximately 14%. The sample comprised blood. The receptors stem from a woman at least 80 years old in good health.

A few counts support this clonotype. The chain is built from TRBV11-3 and TRBJ2-5, with D perhaps TRBD1 (5 bases). There are 12 residues in the CDR3. CDR1 is SGHNT and CDR2 is YENEEA in the germline V gene. V shed 5 bases and J shed 5 bases, with 9 bases lying between them. CDR3: CASSPGSETQYF. CDR3 DNA: TGTGCCAGCAGCCCAGGGTCCGAGACCCAGTACTTC.

In this sample, this clonotype turned up many times. A much larger clone differs from this one at a single base, so this may be a read error. This chain uses TRBV7-2 with TRBJ2-1; a possible D gene is TRBD1 (6 bases). Matching the DNA end better, TRBJ2-7 makes the J call doubtful. Germline V gene sequence: CDR1 SGHTA, CDR2 FQGNSA. This CDR3 contains 13 residues. CDR3 nucleotides: TGTGCCAGCAGCAGGGACACTTACAATGAGCAGTACTTC. Its protein product is CASSRDTYNEQYF.

The table lists this clonotype with a few counts. V usage is TRBV30 and J usage is TRBJ2-7, with 8 bases fitting TRBD1. The CDR3 extends over 13 amino acids. Germline CDR1 GTSNPN, CDR2 SVGIG (reference sequence). The V gene end was trimmed by 5 bases and the J gene end by 3 bases; junction bases not matched to a gene: 6. The CDR3 coding sequence is TGTGCCTGGTGGAAACAGGGGGTCTACGAGCAGTACTTC. Encoded protein: CAWWKQGVYEQYF.

Notes on this clonotype: A much larger clone sits a single nucleotide away, making a read error possible. This chain links TRBV6-5 with TRBJ1-2; D is ambiguous. The V end was cut by 2 bases, the J end by 5 bases, with 9 bases between. CDR1 is MNHEY and CDR2 is SVGAGI in the germline V gene. This CDR3 has 13 residues. The CDR3 DNA follows: TGTGCCAGCAGTTACGAGCCCCCTTATGGCTACACCTTC. Its translation: CASSYEPPYGYTF.

This clonotype was recorded at least ten times. V is TRBV3-1 and J is TRBJ2-7; D ambiguous. This CDR3 is built from 16 residues. CDR1 LGHDT and CDR2 YNNKEL come from the germline V gene (reference sequence). V was trimmed by 0 bases and J by 6 bases, leaving 18 bases between them. The CDR3 nucleotides are TGTGCCAGCAGCCAAGATGGAAGGCCCCCCCTAGGCGAGCAGTACTTC. It encodes CASSQDGRPPLGEQYF.

A note on this clonotype: A much larger clone differs by one base, so this may be a read error. The chain employs TRBV7-2 and TRBJ2-2, with TRBD2 matching over 7 bases. The CDR3 is made up of 14 amino acids. Germline V lookup: CDR1 SGHTA, CDR2 FQGNSA. The CDR3 nucleotides read TGTGCCAGCAGCCGACTGGCCGGGAGCGGGGAGCGGTTTTTT. Translated: CASSRLAGSGERFF.

Remarks on this clonotype: A much bigger clone sits one base away, suggesting this may be a read error. The rearrangement joins TRBV20-1 to TRBJ2-4, with 11 bases aligning to TRBD1. CDR1 and CDR2 (germline): DFQATT, SNEGSKA (reference sequence). The CDR3 is 16 residues long. V lost 0 bases and J lost 13; bases outside the gene matches: 14. CDR3 residues: CSARDLGQGADNEQYF. The CDR3 nucleotides are TGCAGTGCTAGAGATCTCGGACAGGGGGCTGATAATGAGCAGTACTTC.

For this clonotype: It may be a read error: a sequence one base away is much more abundant. This chain's CDR3 is CASSLPPGVIQGTQFF. CDR3 sequence (DNA): TGTGCCAGCAGCCTCCCCCCGGGGGTTATCCAAGGGACCCAGTTCTTC. The chain recombines TRBV6-2 or TRBV6-3 with TRBJ2-1; tentative D call: TRBD2 (6 bases). This CDR3 has 16 residues. V was clipped by 6 bases and J by 13 bases, with 28 bases between them. Germline values: CDR1 MNHEY, CDR2 SVGEGT.

A few counts support this clonotype. This rearrangement joins TRBV12-3 or TRBV12-4 to TRBJ1-1; 10 nucleotides match TRBD1. The CDR3 contains 15 residues. The V gene end was trimmed by 4 bases and the J gene end by 4 bases; junction bases not matched to a gene: 6. As DNA, the CDR3 is TGTGCCAGCAGTTCCCAAGGACAGGGGGTCACTGAAGCTTTCTTT. Translated, it gives CASSSQGQGVTEAFF.

The chain joins TRBV20-1 to TRBJ1-5; D gene uncertain. This CDR3 contains 10 residues. Germline V CDR1 and CDR2: DFQATT, SNEGSKA (reference sequence). Trimming took 7 bases from V and 6 from J, leaving 7 bases between them. The CDR3 bases are TGCAGTGTATTGGGTCAGCCCCAGCATTTT. Encoded protein: CSVLGQPQHF.

This clonotype has at least ten counts. The genes are TRBV6-5 and TRBJ1-1, with unresolved D. The CDR3 covers 14 residues. Germline V gene data show CDR1 as MNHEY and CDR2 as SVGAGI. Between the trimmed V and J ends, which lost 2 bases and 0 bases, there was a span of 7 bases. CDR3 sequence: CASSYGQLNTEAFF. CDR3 coding DNA: TGTGCCAGCAGTTACGGCCAGCTGAACACTGAAGCTTTCTTT.

The chain joins TRBV29-1 to TRBJ2-6; 8 nucleotides match TRBD1. V dropped 3 bases and J dropped 0; count of bases not matched to a gene: 1. The CDR3 runs to 15 residues. In germline, CDR1 is SQVTM, CDR2 ANQGSEA. CDR3 amino acids: CSVETGDSGANVLTF. In nucleotides, the CDR3 is TGCAGCGTTGAGACAGGGGACTCTGGGGCCAACGTCCTGACTTTC.

With regard to this clonotype: This may stem from a read error, because a much larger clone lies one nucleotide away. V gene TRBV12-3 or TRBV12-4 combines with J gene TRBJ2-1; a possible D gene is TRBD2 (6 bases). This CDR3 is 13 amino acids long. Trimming removed 2 bases from V and 8 bases from J, with 10 bases in between. DNA of the CDR3: TGTGCCAGCAGTTTATCAGGCGGGGATGAGCAGTTCTTC. Protein product: CASSLSGGDEQFF.

To note about this clonotype: A much larger clone sits a single nucleotide away, making a read error possible. Here the CDR3 DNA reads TGTGCCAGCAGCGTAGAGCTAAATTCCAATGAGCAGTACTTC. Residues: CASSVELNSNEQYF. The V and J genes are TRBV9 and TRBJ2-7; D ambiguous. Per germline, CDR1 SGDLS and CDR2 YYNGEE. V lost 0 bases and J lost 7, with 14 bases in between. The CDR3 length is 14 residues.

This clonotype has only a few counts. A single base separates this from a much larger clone, so it may be a read error. V is TRBV7-3 and J is TRBJ2-5, with D perhaps being TRBD1 or TRBD2 (5 bases each). The germline gives CDR1 SGHTA, CDR2 FQGTGA. This CDR3 has 14 residues. Trimming left V 5 bases short and J 11 bases short, with 21 bases between. CDR3 in amino acids: CASSPGLRGNEQYF. The CDR3 bases are TGTGCCAGCAGCCCCGGTTTGAGGGGAAATGAGCAGTACTTC.

The gene calls are TRBV5-6 and TRBJ2-5; unclear D gene. The V end lost 0 bases, the J end lost 11 bases, and 11 bases lay between the germline ends. Germline-derived CDR1 and CDR2 are SGHDT and YYEEEE. The CDR3 spans 12 residues. The CDR3 is CASSLVGHEQYF. CDR3 nucleotides: TGTGCCAGCAGCTTGGTAGGCCATGAGCAGTACTTC.

J is TRBJ1-4 and V is TRBV29-1; unclear D gene. The CDR3 totals 14 residues. CDR1 is SQVTM, CDR2 ANQGSEA, per germline. With 5 bases removed from V and 0 bases from J, the gap between germline ends came to 10 bases. Here the CDR3 reads CSVRQVATNEKLFF. As DNA, the CDR3 is TGCAGCGTTCGGCAAGTTGCAACTAATGAAAAACTGTTTTTT.